These T cell receptor beta chains were read from a single sample in a study of blood T cell repertoires in COVID-19. Assay: immunoSEQ multiplex PCR; the TCRdb copy retains only in-frame clones and omits some. The table lists some 210,000 clones, about 84% of them singletons. Sequencing was performed on PBMCs or T cells enriched from blood (not recorded which). Source of these receptors: a man aged 25-45 years with acute COVID-19. Each CDR3 is given with its conserved first and last residue. A D gene is named only where the DNA matches it firmly. For some rows the clone size is stated as once, few or many, or as a class when expanded; others skip it.

abundance	v_gene	j_gene	d_gene	CDR3nt	CDR3aa
.	TRBV10-2	TRBJ2-7	TRBD2	TGCGCCAGCAGGCCCGGCGGGGGGCCTTACGAGCAGTACTTC	CASRPGGGPYEQYF
.	TRBV25-1	TRBJ1-4	.	TGTGCCAGCAGTGAAGAGGTTGAAAAACTGTTTTTT	CASSEEVEKLFF
.	TRBV10-3	TRBJ2-3	TRBD2	TGTGCCATCAGTGTGGGGACTAGCATCACAGATACGCAGTATTTT	CAISVGTSITDTQYF
.	TRBV6-1	TRBJ2-7	.	TGTGCCAGCAGTGCCCCCCTAGAAGCCCCACTGCTAAACGAGCAGTACTTC	CASSAPLEAPLLNEQYF
.	TRBV7-9	TRBJ2-5	.	TGTGCCAGCAGCCCAGGAGGGACCCAGTACTTC	CASSPGGTQYF
.	TRBV7-9	TRBJ2-7	TRBD2	TGTGCCAGCAGCTTAGCGTCACTAGCGGGGAGGGAGCAGTACTTC	CASSLASLAGREQYF
few	TRBV4-1	TRBJ1-3	TRBD1	TGCGCCAGCAGCGAAGGCGCAGGGGGTAGAAACACCATATATTTT	CASSEGAGGRNTIYF
.	TRBV9	TRBJ2-5	.	TGTGCCAGCAGCCCAAGACTGGGGGCGGAGACCCAGTACTTC	CASSPRLGAETQYF
.	TRBV9	TRBJ2-7	TRBD2	TGTGCCAGCAGCTTCCGGGAGGGACGAGGCTACGAGCAGTACTTC	CASSFREGRGYEQYF
.	TRBV10-3	TRBJ2-1	.	TGTGCCATCAGGCCCGGGACGGCGGAGGGGCAGTTCTTC	CAIRPGTAEGQFF
.	TRBV25-1	TRBJ2-3	.	TGTGCCAGCGGACGGGGGATGGGCACAGATACGCAGTATTTT	CASGRGMGTDTQYF
.	TRBV5-5	TRBJ2-6	.	TGTGCCAGCAGAGTGACAGGTTCTGGGGCCAACGTCCTGACTTTC	CASRVTGSGANVLTF
.	TRBV7-6	TRBJ2-3	.	TGTGCCAGCAGCTTAGTTTCTAGTCCCACAGATACGCAGTATTTT	CASSLVSSPTDTQYF
.	TRBV5-5	TRBJ1-5	.	TGTGCCAGCAGCAAAGCAGGGGGCAATCAGCCCCAGCATTTT	CASSKAGGNQPQHF
.	TRBV11-2	TRBJ2-5	.	TGTGCCAGCAGCTTATCGACGGGGGAGACCCAGTACTTC	CASSLSTGETQYF
.	TRBV7-2	TRBJ2-7	.	TGTGCCAGCAGCTTAAACAGGTTCTACGAGCAGTACTTC	CASSLNRFYEQYF
.	TRBV5-1	TRBJ1-1	.	TGCGCCAGCAGCTTGGCTCAGGCCTATGGCACTGAAGCTTTCTTT	CASSLAQAYGTEAFF
few	TRBV6-4	TRBJ2-2	.	TGTGCCAGCCAGGCGATTTCGAACACCGGGGAGCTGTTTTTT	CASQAISNTGELFF
.	TRBV9	TRBJ2-3	TRBD2	TGTGCCAGCAGCGTAGGGTTAGGCAGGATTAGCGGGGGTGATAACACAGATACGCAGTATTTT	CASSVGLGRISGGDNTDTQYF
.	TRBV5-5	TRBJ2-7	.	TGTGCCAGCAGCTTGGTACTCGACGGGGGAGAGCAGTACTTC	CASSLVLDGGEQYF
.	TRBV25-1	TRBJ2-3	.	TGTGCCAGCAGTGATCAGGGAAAGAGGTTCTCAGATACGCAGTATTTT	CASSDQGKRFSDTQYF
.	TRBV5-4	TRBJ2-7	.	TGTGCCAGCAGCTTGGACATCTACGAGCAGTACTTC	CASSLDIYEQYF
.	TRBV29-1	TRBJ1-2	TRBD1	TGCAGCGTCGGAACAGGGGGCGACCATGGCTACACCTTC	CSVGTGGDHGYTF
.	TRBV6-5	TRBJ1-2	.	TGTGCCAGCAGTTACTCGAGAATTGGGGCCCTCTATGGCTACACCTTC	CASSYSRIGALYGYTF
once	TRBV2	TRBJ2-7	.	TGTGCCAGCAGTGAGCAGGGGCACGAGCAGTACTTC	CASSEQGHEQYF
.	TRBV5-1	TRBJ1-2	.	TGCGCCAGCAGCCCGAGGCTTGACAGGAACTATGGCTACACCTTC	CASSPRLDRNYGYTF
.	TRBV24-1	TRBJ2-3	TRBD2	TGTGCCACCAGTGATTGGTCTAGCGGGAGCACAGATACGCAGTATTTT	CATSDWSSGSTDTQYF
.	TRBV7-9	TRBJ1-2	.	TGTGCCAGCAGCTTAGGAGGCAGTAACTATGGCTACACCTTC	CASSLGGSNYGYTF
.	TRBV5-1	TRBJ2-5	.	TGCGCCAGCAGCTTGGACCCCGGGACTGATGGGGAGACCCAGTACTTC	CASSLDPGTDGETQYF
.	TRBV6-1	TRBJ2-7	TRBD1	TGTGCCAGCAGTGACAGGGGGCTCTACGAGCAGTACTTC	CASSDRGLYEQYF
.	TRBV15	TRBJ2-5	TRBD1	TGTGCCACCAGGACAGGGGGAATAGGGGAGACCCAGTACTTC	CATRTGGIGETQYF
once	TRBV19	TRBJ1-1	.	TGTGCCAGTAGTATTAACGGTATGAACACTGAAGCTTTCTTT	CASSINGMNTEAFF
.	TRBV5-1	TRBJ2-5	TRBD1	TGCGCCAGCAGCTTGGGACAGGGTTTGAAGACCCAGTACTTC	CASSLGQGLKTQYF
once	TRBV18	TRBJ2-7	TRBD1	TGTGCCAGCTCACCAGAGCCCGGGACAGTTACCTACGAGCAGTACTTC	CASSPEPGTVTYEQYF
.	TRBV19	TRBJ2-5	.	TGTGCCAGTAGTATACACGGGAGCCAAGAGACCCAGTACTTC	CASSIHGSQETQYF
.	TRBV3-1/TRBV3-2	TRBJ2-7	.	TGTGCCAGCAGCCTAATAAAGGGGGTTGGCGAGCAGTACTTC	CASSLIKGVGEQYF
.	TRBV11-2	TRBJ2-5	TRBD1	TGTGCCAGCAGCTCACACAGGGGTAGCCAAGAGACCCAGTACTTC	CASSSHRGSQETQYF
.	TRBV5-1	TRBJ2-3	TRBD1	TGCGCCAGCATGGGACAGGGCCTCACATTGAGTACAGAAGGTACGCAGTATTTT	CASMGQGLTLSTEGTQYF
.	TRBV7-6	TRBJ2-3	.	TGTGCCAGCAGCCCCCCTGGTCCTAGCGAGGCAGATACGCAGTATTTT	CASSPPGPSEADTQYF
.	TRBV4-1	TRBJ2-2	.	TGCGCCAGCAGCCCCCGTGGGGGGACAGCCAACACCGGGGAGCTGTTTTTT	CASSPRGGTANTGELFF
.	TRBV10-3	TRBJ2-3	.	TGTGCCATCAGTGAGCGAGTCACAGATACGCAGTATTTT	CAISERVTDTQYF
.	TRBV5-5	TRBJ1-2	.	TGTGCCAGCAGCTTGGCGGACTATGGCTACACCTTC	CASSLADYGYTF
.	TRBV2	TRBJ2-6	TRBD1	TGTGCCAGCAGGGGGGACAGCATCTCTGGGGCCAACGTCCTGACTTTC	CASRGDSISGANVLTF
few	TRBV2	TRBJ1-2	TRBD1	TGTGCCAGGGGGGAAACCGGGACAGATGCCGGCTACACCTTC	CARGETGTDAGYTF
.	TRBV30	TRBJ1-5	.	TGTGCCTGGAGTGCGAACAACAATCAGCCCCAGCATTTT	CAWSANNNQPQHF
.	TRBV6-5	TRBJ1-2	.	TGTGCCAGCAGTCCCGCTTTTGGAGCTAACTATGGCTACACCTTC	CASSPAFGANYGYTF
once	TRBV3-1/TRBV3-2	TRBJ1-3	.	TGTGCCAGCAGCCAAGGAGCGGTCTCTGGAAACACCATATATTTT	CASSQGAVSGNTIYF
.	TRBV20-1	TRBJ1-6	.	TGCAGTGCTAGTGGGTCAGGGAGGTCACCCCTCCACTTT	CSASGSGRSPLHF
.	TRBV18	TRBJ1-6	.	TGTGCCAGCTCACCCCTGAGCTCCTATAATTCACCCCTCCACTTT	CASSPLSSYNSPLHF
few	TRBV11-3	TRBJ2-2	TRBD1	TGTGCCAGCAGCTCCCCCGCGACAGGGGGCACCGGGGAGCTGTTTTTT	CASSSPATGGTGELFF
.	TRBV6-6	TRBJ2-7	TRBD2	TGTGCCAGCCTCAGCGGGGGGAGCTACGAGCAGTACTTC	CASLSGGSYEQYF
.	TRBV6-1	TRBJ2-7	.	TGTGCCAGCAGTGATCTGGGGCCACCGCCCGAGCAGTACTTC	CASSDLGPPPEQYF
.	TRBV9	TRBJ1-3	.	TGTGCCAGCAGCGATCCGGACAGCTTCTCTGGAAACACCATATATTTT	CASSDPDSFSGNTIYF
.	TRBV3-1/TRBV3-2	TRBJ2-3	TRBD2	TGTGCCAGCAGCCTCGCTAGCGGGGGGGTGGAGACGCAGTATTTT	CASSLASGGVETQYF